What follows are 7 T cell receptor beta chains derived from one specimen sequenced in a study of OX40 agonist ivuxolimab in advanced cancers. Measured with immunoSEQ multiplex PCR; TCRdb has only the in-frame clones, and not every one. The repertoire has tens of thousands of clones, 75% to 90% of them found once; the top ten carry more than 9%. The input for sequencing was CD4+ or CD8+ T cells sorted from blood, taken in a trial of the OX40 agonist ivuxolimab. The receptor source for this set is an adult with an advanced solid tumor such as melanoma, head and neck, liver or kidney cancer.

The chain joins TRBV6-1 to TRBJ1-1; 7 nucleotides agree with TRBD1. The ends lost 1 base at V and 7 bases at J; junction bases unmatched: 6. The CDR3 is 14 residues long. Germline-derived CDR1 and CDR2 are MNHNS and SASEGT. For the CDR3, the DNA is TGTGCCAGCAGTGAAGTAGGGGGCCGGGGTGAAGCTTTCTTT. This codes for CASSEVGGRGEAFF.

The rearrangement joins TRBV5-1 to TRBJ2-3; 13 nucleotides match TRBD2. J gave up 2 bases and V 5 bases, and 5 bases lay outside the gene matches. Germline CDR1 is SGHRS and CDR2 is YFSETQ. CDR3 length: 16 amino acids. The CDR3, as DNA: TGCGCCAGCAGAGAGGGACTAGCGGGACTCACAGATACGCAGTATTTT. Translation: CASREGLAGLTDTQYF.

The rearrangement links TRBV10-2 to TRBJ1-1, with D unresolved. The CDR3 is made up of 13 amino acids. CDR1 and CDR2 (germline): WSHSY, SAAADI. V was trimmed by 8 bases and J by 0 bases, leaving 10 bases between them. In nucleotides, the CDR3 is TGCGCCAGCGGTAAAACCCTGAACACTGAAGCTTTCTTT. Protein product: CASGKTLNTEAFF.

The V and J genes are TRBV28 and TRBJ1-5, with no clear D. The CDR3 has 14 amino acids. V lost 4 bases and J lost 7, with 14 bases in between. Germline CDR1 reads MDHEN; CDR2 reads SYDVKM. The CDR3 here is CASSSQNPRQPQHF. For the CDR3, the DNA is TGTGCCAGCAGTTCACAGAATCCGCGCCAGCCCCAGCATTTT.

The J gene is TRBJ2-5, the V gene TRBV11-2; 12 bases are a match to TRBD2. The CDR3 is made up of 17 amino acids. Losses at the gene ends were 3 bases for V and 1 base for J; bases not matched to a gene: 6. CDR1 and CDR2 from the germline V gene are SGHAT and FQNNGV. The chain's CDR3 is CASSFGLAGSFQETQYF. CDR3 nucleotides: TGTGCCAGCAGCTTCGGACTAGCGGGAAGCTTCCAAGAGACCCAGTACTTC.

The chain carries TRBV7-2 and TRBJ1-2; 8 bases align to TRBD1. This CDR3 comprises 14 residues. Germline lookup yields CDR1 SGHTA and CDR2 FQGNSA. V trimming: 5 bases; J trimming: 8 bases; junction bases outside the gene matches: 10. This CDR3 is CASSTPTGEAGYTF. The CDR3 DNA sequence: TGTGCCAGCAGCACTCCGACAGGGGAGGCGGGCTACACCTTC. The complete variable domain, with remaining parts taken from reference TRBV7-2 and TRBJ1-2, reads GAGVSQSPSNKVTEKGKDVELRCDPISGHTALYWYRQSLGQGLEFLIYFQGNSAPDKSGLPSDRFSAERTGGSVSTLTIQRTQQEDSAVYLCASSTPTGEAGYTFGSGTRLTVV.

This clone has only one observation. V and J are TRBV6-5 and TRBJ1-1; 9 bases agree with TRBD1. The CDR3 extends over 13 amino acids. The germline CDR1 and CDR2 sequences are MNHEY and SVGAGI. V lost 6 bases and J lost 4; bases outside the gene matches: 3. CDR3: CASRTGGGTEAFF. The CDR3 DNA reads TGTGCCAGCAGAACAGGGGGCGGCACTGAAGCTTTCTTT.